This TCR beta chain derives from a study of cytomegalovirus exposure and HLA in healthy donors. It was with 60 Vbeta and 13 Jbeta primers that the PCR ran. Profiling relied on immunoSEQ multiplex PCR, and the TCRdb table lists in-frame clones only, not all of them. The profile shows some 96,000 clones, around 76% of them singletons. Between the trimmed V and J ends, which lost 6 bases and 3 bases, there was a span of 14 bases. This CDR3 contains 14 residues. CDR1 and CDR2 (germline): MDHEN, SYDVKM. J is TRBJ1-2 and V is TRBV28; maybe TRBD1 (6 bases). Sequencing was performed on PBMCs. The clonotype was recovered from a woman aged 55-69 years in good health and CMV-seropositive. The CDR3 region has the DNA TGTGCCAGCAGCCACCACTCAGGGGACTATGGCTACACCTTC. Its protein is CASSHHSGDYGYTF.